Below are 14 T cell receptor beta chains sequenced from a single sample in a study of CD8 T cells in ankylosing spondylitis. TCRdb called the 5' RACE reads again in MiXCR, with one record for every CDR3 protein. The profile shows about 90,000 distinct CDR3 sequences, more than 25% of them singletons. The material sequenced was blood, either unsorted or a sorted T cell fraction (not recorded which). These receptors were taken from a male donor with ankylosing spondylitis or in good health (not recorded which).

This clonotype has only a few counts. The J gene is TRBJ2-1, the V gene TRBV7-3; D remains ambiguous. CDR3 length: 13 residues. V was pared by 5 bases and J by 9 bases, with 14 bases between. The germline CDR1 and CDR2 sequences are SGHTA and FQGTGA. CDR3 region: CASSPSRMAEQFF. DNA of the CDR3: TGTGCCAGCAGCCCAAGCCGGATGGCTGAGCAGTTCTTC.

This clonotype showed up many times. V and J are TRBV20-1 and TRBJ2-5; D is undetermined. The CDR3 has 11 residues. V dropped 7 bases and J dropped 1 base, with 7 bases sitting between them. CDR1 DFQATT and CDR2 SNEGSKA come from the germline V gene (reference sequence). The CDR3 region is CSGEFQETQYF. The CDR3 nucleotides are TGCAGTGGGGAATTCCAAGAGACCCAGTACTTC.

V is TRBV6-1 and J is TRBJ2-1; D remains unclear. Trimming shortened V by 6 bases and J by 6 bases, and 15 bases separated the two germline ends. Germline V gene lookup returns CDR1 MNHNS and CDR2 SASEGT. The CDR3 loop spans 14 amino acids. The chain's CDR3 is CASSLTSSFNEQFF. CDR3 coding DNA: TGTGCCAGCAGCCTAACCTCTAGTTTCAATGAGCAGTTCTTC.

This clonotype was picked up a small number of times. The CDR3 region is CASSRDGNTEAFF. The CDR3 bases are TGCGCCAGCAGCCGAGACGGTAACACTGAAGCTTTCTTT. The V and J genes are TRBV5-1 and TRBJ1-1, with unresolved D. CDR1 SGHRS and CDR2 YFSETQ come from the germline V gene. V lost 4 bases, J lost 2 bases, and 9 bases lay in between. This CDR3 is built from 13 residues.

This clonotype occurred a few times. The chain is built from TRBV5-1 and TRBJ2-4; no firm D call. Germline V gene data show CDR1 as SGHRS and CDR2 as YFSETQ. The length of the CDR3 is 13 residues. Trimming pared 6 bases from V and 0 bases from J, leaving 7 bases between. CDR3 nucleotides: TGCGCCAGCAAGAGTCTAGCCAAAAACATTCAGTACTTC. Its translation is CASKSLAKNIQYF.

This clonotype was detected only a few times. V usage is TRBV10-2 and J usage is TRBJ1-5; D gene unclear. Germline V lookup: CDR1 WSHSY, CDR2 SAAADI. The CDR3 runs 14 residues. V was trimmed by 0 bases and J by 3 bases, leaving 6 bases between them. The CDR3 DNA follows: TGCGCCAGCAGTGAGTCCAGCCTCAATCAGCCCCAGCATTTT. Its protein is CASSESSLNQPQHF.

This clonotype was recorded once. V and J are TRBV7-8 and TRBJ2-7; TRBD1 matches 10 bases. The V and J ends lost 1 base and 4 bases, in that order; junction bases with no gene match: 7. From germline, CDR1 is SGHVS and CDR2 FQNEAQ. This CDR3 region has 16 residues. CDR3: CASSLGRTGGSYEQYF. The CDR3 region has the DNA TGTGCCAGCAGCTTAGGACGGACAGGGGGTAGTTACGAGCAGTACTTC.

This rearrangement joins TRBV18 to TRBJ2-7; 9 bases map to TRBD1. Germline V gene sequence: CDR1 KGHSH, CDR2 LQKENI. The CDR3 runs 15 residues. V shed 4 bases and J 5 bases; nucleotides not matched to a gene: 9. This CDR3 is CASSLGQGPVHEQYV. CDR3 DNA: TGTGCCAGCTCACTTGGACAGGGGCCGGTCCACGAGCAGTACGTC.

CDR3 nucleotides: TGCGCCAGCAAACGACGGATTGATGAAGCTAACTATGGCTACACCTTC. Translating gives CASKRRIDEANYGYTF. The chain carries TRBV5-1 and TRBJ1-2; the D is unclear. CDR3 length: 16 residues. V was shortened by 6 bases and J by 0 bases, with 18 bases between the two germline ends. Germline CDR1 SGHRS, CDR2 YFSETQ.

This clonotype was counted a few times. The V and J genes are TRBV6-5 and TRBJ2-7; the match to TRBD2 covers 11 bases. Germline V gives CDR1 MNHEY, CDR2 SVGAGI. Unmatched junction bases numbered 3, after V lost 0 bases and J lost 5 bases. The CDR3 spans 15 residues. This CDR3 reads CASSYSGLAVDEQYF. As DNA, the CDR3 is TGTGCCAGCAGTTACTCGGGACTAGCGGTGGACGAGCAGTACTTC.

The chain carries TRBV5-5 and TRBJ2-1; D is uncertain. Per the germline V gene, CDR1 is SGHKS and CDR2 is YYEKEE (reference sequence). The CDR3 is 13 residues long. The V and J ends lost 3 bases and 10 bases respectively, with 14 bases between them. CDR3 loop: CASSSLQRWEQFF. The CDR3 coding sequence is TGTGCCAGCAGCTCACTACAACGATGGGAGCAGTTCTTC.

The chain links TRBV5-1 to TRBJ2-7, with D possibly being TRBD1 (5 bases). Per the germline V gene, CDR1 is SGHRS and CDR2 is YFSETQ. This CDR3 comprises 15 residues. V was pared by 5 bases and J by 0 bases, with 15 bases between. The CDR3: CASSTGQVPSYEQYF. The CDR3 nucleotides are TGCGCCAGCAGTACCGGACAAGTACCCTCCTACGAGCAGTACTTC.

This chain connects TRBV20-1 to TRBJ2-1, with 11 bases fitting TRBD2. This CDR3 has 14 residues. Trimming removed 5 bases from V and 4 bases from J; junction bases left unmatched: 4. CDR1 and CDR2 from the germline V gene are DFQATT and SNEGSKA (reference sequence). The CDR3 loop is CSAGTSGPYNEQFF. The CDR3, as DNA: TGCAGTGCTGGGACTAGCGGACCATACAATGAGCAGTTCTTC.

This clonotype came up many times. The rearrangement uses TRBV5-1 and TRBJ1-5; D is unresolved. CDR1 and CDR2 (germline): SGHRS, YFSETQ. V lost 0 bases and J 0 bases, leaving 7 bases between the germline ends. This CDR3 has 15 amino acids. This CDR3 is CASSLAGSSNQPQHF. DNA of the CDR3: TGCGCCAGCAGCTTGGCCGGAAGTAGCAATCAGCCCCAGCATTTT.